This T cell receptor beta chain came from a study of blood T cell repertoires in COVID-19. Whole-study context: Some COVID-19 samples were acute and others convalescent; all came from the United States, Italy and Spain.

Some clones are missing from TCRdb's copy, which holds only in-frame ones; the method was immunoSEQ multiplex PCR. The data show roughly 140,000 clones, 76% seen once. This CDR3 spans 15 amino acids. Germline V CDR1 and CDR2: LGHNT, FRNRAP. V was cut by 7 bases and J by 4 bases, with 17 bases left in between. Material: peripheral blood. The rearrangement links TRBV12-5 to TRBJ1-5; D gene ambiguous. This clonotype was sampled from an elderly woman with acute or convalescent COVID-19. The CDR3 DNA follows: TGTGCTAGTGCCATCGACTCAGTACGGAATCAGCCCCAGCATTTT. As protein: CASAIDSVRNQPQHF.